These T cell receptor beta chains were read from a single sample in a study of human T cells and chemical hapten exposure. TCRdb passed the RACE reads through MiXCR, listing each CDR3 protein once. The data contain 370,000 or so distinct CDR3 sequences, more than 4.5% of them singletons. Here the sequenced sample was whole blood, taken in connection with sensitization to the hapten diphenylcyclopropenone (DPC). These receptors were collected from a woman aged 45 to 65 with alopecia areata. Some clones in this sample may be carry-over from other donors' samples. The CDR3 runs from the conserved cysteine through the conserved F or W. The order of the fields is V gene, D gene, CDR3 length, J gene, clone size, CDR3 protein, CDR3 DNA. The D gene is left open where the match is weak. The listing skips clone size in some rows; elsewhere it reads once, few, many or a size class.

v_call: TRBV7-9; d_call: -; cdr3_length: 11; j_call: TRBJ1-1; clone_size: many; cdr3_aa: CASSPGPEAFF; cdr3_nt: TGTGCCAGCAGCCCCGGGCCTGAAGCTTTCTTT
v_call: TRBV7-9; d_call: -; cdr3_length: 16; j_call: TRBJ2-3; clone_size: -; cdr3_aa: CASIDGTLLNTDTQYF; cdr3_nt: TGTGCCAGCATCGACGGGACTCTCTTAAACACAGATACGCAGTATTTT
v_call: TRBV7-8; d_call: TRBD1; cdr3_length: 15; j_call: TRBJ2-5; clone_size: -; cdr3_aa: CASSSGQGVQETQYF; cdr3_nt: TGTGCCAGCAGCTCAGGACAGGGCGTCCAAGAGACCCAGTACTTC
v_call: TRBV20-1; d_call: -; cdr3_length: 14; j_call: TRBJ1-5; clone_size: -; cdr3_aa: CSARDVRGNQPQHF; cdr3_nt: TGCAGTGCTAGAGATGTTAGGGGTAATCAGCCCCAGCATTTT
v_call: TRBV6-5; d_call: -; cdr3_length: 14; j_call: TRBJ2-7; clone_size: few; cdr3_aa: CASLAPGPFYEQYF; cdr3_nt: TGTGCCAGTCTTGCTCCGGGACCGTTCTACGAGCAGTACTTC
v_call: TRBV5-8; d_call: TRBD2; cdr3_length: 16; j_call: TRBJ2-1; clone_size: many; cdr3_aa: CASSFGTSGTYNEQFF; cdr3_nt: TGTGCCAGCAGCTTCGGCACTAGCGGGACTTACAATGAGCAGTTCTTC
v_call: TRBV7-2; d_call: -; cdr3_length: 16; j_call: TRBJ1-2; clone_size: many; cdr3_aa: CASSLGGGRASAGYTF; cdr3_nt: TGTGCCAGCAGCTTAGGGGGTGGACGGGCCTCAGCTGGCTACACCTTC
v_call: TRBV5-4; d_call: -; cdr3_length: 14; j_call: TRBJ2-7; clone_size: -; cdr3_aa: CASSDDVGRYEQYF; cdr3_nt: TGTGCCAGCAGCGATGACGTCGGCCGCTACGAGCAGTACTTC
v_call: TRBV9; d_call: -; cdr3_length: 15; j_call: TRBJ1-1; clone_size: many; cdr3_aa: CASSVDPGPNTEAFF; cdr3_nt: TGTGCCAGCAGCGTGGATCCCGGCCCGAACACTGAAGCTTTCTTT
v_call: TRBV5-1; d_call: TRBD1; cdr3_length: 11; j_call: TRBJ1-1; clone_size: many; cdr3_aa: CASSLQGATFF; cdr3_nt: TGCGCCAGCAGCTTGCAGGGGGCAACTTTCTTT
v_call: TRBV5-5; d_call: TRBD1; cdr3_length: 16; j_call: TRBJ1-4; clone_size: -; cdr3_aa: CASSIRDSELNEKLFF; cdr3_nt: TGTGCCAGCAGCATCCGGGACAGTGAGTTAAATGAAAAACTGTTTTTT
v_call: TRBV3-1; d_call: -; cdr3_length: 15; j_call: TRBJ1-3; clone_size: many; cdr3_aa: CASSSRDRGGNTIYF; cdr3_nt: TGTGCCAGCAGTTCCCGGGACCGCGGGGGAAACACCATATATTTT
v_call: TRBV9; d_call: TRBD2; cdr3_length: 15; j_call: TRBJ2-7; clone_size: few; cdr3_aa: CASSVVAGLSYEQYF; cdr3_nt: TGTGCCAGCAGCGTAGTAGCGGGGCTCTCCTACGAGCAGTACTTC
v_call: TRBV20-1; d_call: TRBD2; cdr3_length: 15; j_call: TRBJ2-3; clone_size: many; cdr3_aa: CSDPPTDGGADTQYF; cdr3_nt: TGCAGTGACCCCCCCACGGACGGGGGGGCAGATACGCAGTATTTT
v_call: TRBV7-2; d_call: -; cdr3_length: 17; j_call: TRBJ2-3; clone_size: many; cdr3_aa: CASSLEVASASTDTQYF; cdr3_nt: TGTGCCAGCAGCTTAGAGGTGGCGAGTGCTAGCACAGATACGCAGTATTTT
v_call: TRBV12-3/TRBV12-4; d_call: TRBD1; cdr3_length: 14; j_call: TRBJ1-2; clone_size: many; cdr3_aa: CASSSPQGNYGYTF; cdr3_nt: TGTGCCAGCAGTTCTCCACAGGGGAACTATGGCTACACCTTC
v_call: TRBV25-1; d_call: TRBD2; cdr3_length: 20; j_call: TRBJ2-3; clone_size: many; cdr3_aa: CASSEGRLAGGRSKLDTQYF; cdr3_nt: TGTGCCAGCAGTGAAGGGAGGTTGGCGGGGGGCCGATCTAAACTTGATACGCAGTATTTT
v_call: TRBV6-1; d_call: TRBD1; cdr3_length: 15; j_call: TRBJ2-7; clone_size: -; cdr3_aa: CASSQGQGISYEQYF; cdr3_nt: TGTGCCAGCAGCCAGGGACAGGGGATATCCTACGAGCAGTACTTC
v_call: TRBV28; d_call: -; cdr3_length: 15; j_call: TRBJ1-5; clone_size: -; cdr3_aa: CASRPWGGSNQPQHF; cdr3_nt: TGTGCCAGCAGACCTTGGGGCGGTAGCAATCAGCCCCAGCATTTT
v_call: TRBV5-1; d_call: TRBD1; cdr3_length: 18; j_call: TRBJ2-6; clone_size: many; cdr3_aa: CASSLPGGPHSGANVLTF; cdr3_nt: TGCGCCAGCAGCTTACCAGGGGGACCCCACTCTGGGGCCAACGTCCTGACTTTC
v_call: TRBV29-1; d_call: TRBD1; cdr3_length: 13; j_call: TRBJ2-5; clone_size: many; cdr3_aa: CSARQGGQETQYF; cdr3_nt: TGCAGCGCACGACAGGGGGGACAAGAGACCCAGTACTTC
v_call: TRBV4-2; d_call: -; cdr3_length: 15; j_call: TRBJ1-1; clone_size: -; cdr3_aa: CASSQEPGFNTEAFF; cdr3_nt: TGTGCCAGCAGCCAAGAACCGGGATTCAACACTGAAGCTTTCTTT
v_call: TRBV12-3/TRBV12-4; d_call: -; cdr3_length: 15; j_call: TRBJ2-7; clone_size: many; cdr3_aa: CASSSGAERVIEQYF; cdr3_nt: TGTGCCAGCAGTTCGGGGGCGGAAAGAGTTATCGAGCAGTACTTC
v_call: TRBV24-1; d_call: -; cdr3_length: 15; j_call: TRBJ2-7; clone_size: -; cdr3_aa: CATSDGSGKAYEQYF; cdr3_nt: TGTGCCACCAGTGATGGGAGCGGTAAGGCCTACGAGCAGTACTTC
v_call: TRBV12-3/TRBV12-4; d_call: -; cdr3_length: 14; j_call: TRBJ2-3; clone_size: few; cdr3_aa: CASSLQGGTDTQYF; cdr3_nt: TGTGCCAGCAGTTTACAAGGGGGCACAGATACGCAGTATTTT
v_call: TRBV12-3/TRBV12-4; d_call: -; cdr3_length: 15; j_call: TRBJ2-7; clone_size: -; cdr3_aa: CASSQTGREYYEQYF; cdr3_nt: TGTGCCAGCAGTCAGACAGGGCGGGAGTACTACGAGCAGTACTTC
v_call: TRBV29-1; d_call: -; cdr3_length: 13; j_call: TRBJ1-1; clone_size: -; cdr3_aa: CSVDYRDTYEAFF; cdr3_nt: TGCAGCGTTGATTACCGGGACACCTATGAAGCTTTCTTT
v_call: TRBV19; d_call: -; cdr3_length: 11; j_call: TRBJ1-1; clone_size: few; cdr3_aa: CASSIREEAFF; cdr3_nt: TGTGCCAGTAGTATTCGGGAGGAAGCTTTCTTT
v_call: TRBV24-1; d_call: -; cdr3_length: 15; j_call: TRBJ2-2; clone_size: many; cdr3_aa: CATSDRGLYTGELFF; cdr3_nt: TGTGCCACCAGTGATAGAGGGCTATACACCGGGGAGCTGTTTTTT
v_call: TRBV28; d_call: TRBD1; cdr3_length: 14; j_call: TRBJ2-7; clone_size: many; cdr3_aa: CASSLSDRVYEQYF; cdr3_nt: TGTGCCAGCAGCCTATCGGACAGGGTCTACGAGCAGTACTTC
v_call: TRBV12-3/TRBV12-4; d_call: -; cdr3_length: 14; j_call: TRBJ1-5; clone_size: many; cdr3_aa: CASSDGRNNQPQHF; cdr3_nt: TGTGCCAGCAGTGACGGACGGAATAATCAGCCCCAGCATTTT
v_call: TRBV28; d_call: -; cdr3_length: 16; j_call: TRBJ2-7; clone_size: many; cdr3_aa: CASSLGSDQFRGEQYF; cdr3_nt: TGTGCCAGCAGTTTAGGTAGCGATCAATTTAGAGGAGAGCAGTACTTC
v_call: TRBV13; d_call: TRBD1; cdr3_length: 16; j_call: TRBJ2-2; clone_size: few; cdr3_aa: CASSQGTGPDTGELFF; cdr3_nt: TGTGCCAGCAGCCAAGGGACAGGGCCTGACACCGGGGAGCTGTTTTTT
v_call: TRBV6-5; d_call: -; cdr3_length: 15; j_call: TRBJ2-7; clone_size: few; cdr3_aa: CASRPTPGGTYEQYF; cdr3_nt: TGTGCCAGCAGACCCACCCCGGGCGGAACCTACGAGCAGTACTTC
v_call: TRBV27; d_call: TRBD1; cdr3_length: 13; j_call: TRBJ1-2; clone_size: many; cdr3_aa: CASSLDRGRGYTF; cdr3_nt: TGTGCCAGCAGTTTGGACAGGGGACGGGGCTACACCTTC
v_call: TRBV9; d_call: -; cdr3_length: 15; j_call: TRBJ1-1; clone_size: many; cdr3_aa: CASSVDAGRDTEAFF; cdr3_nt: TGTGCCAGCAGCGTAGATGCAGGGCGCGACACTGAAGCTTTCTTT
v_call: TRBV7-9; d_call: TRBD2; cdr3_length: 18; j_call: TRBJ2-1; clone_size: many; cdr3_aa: CASSLKPSGSIGFDEQFF; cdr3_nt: TGTGCCAGCAGCTTAAAGCCTAGCGGGAGTATTGGATTCGATGAGCAGTTCTTC
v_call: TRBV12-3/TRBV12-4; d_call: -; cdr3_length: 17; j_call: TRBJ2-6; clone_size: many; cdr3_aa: CASSLTVTSSGANVLTF; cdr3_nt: TGTGCCAGCAGTTTGACAGTCACTAGCTCTGGGGCCAACGTCCTGACTTTC
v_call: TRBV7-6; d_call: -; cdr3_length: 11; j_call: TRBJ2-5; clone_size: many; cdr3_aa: CASIDRETQYF; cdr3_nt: TGTGCCAGCATAGATCGAGAGACCCAGTACTTC
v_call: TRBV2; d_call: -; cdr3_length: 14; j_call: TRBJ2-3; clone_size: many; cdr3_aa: CASSDIAGFRLQYF; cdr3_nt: TGTGCCAGCAGTGATATCGCAGGCTTCCGATTGCAGTATTTT
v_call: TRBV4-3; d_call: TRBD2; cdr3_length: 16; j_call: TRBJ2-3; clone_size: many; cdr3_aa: CASSQENGRAPDTQYF; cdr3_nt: TGCGCCAGCAGCCAAGAAAACGGGAGGGCCCCAGATACGCAGTATTTT
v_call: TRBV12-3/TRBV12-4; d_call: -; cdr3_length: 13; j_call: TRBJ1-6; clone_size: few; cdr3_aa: CASSADGNSPLHF; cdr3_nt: TGTGCCAGCAGTGCGGACGGTAATTCACCCCTCCACTTT
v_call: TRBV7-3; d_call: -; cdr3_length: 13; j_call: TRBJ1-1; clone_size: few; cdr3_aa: CASSPGLSTEAFF; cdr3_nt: TGTGCCAGCAGCCCAGGACTGAGCACTGAAGCTTTCTTT
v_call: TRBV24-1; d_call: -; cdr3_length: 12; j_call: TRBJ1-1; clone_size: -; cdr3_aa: CATSDLKGEAFF; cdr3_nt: TGTGCCACCAGTGATTTGAAGGGGGAAGCTTTCTTT
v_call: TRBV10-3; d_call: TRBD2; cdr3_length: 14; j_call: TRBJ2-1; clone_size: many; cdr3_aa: CAIQRETSYNEQFF; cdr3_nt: TGTGCCATCCAGCGGGAGACCTCCTACAATGAGCAGTTCTTC